This T cell receptor beta chain derives from a study of blood T cell repertoires in COVID-19. Across the whole study: Sites in the United States, Italy and Spain provided acute and convalescent COVID-19 samples. In each case, the material was cDNA or gDNA derived from T cells, B-cell-depleted T cells, or PBMCs.

Recruited during active infection, patients (from Seattle) were subsequently followed longitudinally. Germline CDR1 and CDR2: ENHRY and SYGVKD. The junction had 2 bases not matched to a gene; V was cut back by 6 bases and J by 2 bases. The CDR3 totals 15 residues. The repertoire was sequenced with immunoSEQ multiplex PCR; TCRdb's copy has only in-frame clones and lacks some. The sample holds about 56,000 clones, roughly 87% seen once. This receptor was taken from a woman aged 55-70 years with COVID-19, enrolled during active disease. This chain joins TRBV10-3 and TRBJ2-1, with TRBD1 matching over 12 bases. Sequenced sample: peripheral blood. The CDR3 coding sequence is TGTGCCATCAGCGGGGACAGGGGGCCCTACAATGAGCAGTTCTTC. This sequence encodes CAISGDRGPYNEQFF.